What follows are 23 T cell receptor beta chains derived from one specimen sequenced in a study of siplizumab effects on memory and regulatory T cells. Profiling relied on immunoSEQ multiplex PCR, and the TCRdb table lists in-frame clones only, not all of them. The data hold around 100,000 clones, with around 92% observed a single time. Sequenced: CD4+ T cells sorted from blood. These receptors were taken from a human donor in good health.

The rearrangement links TRBV6-4 to TRBJ1-5; no reliable D call. The CDR3 length is 12 residues. The ends were cut back, 6 bases at V and 5 bases at J, with 8 bases in the middle. CDR1 and CDR2 (germline): MRHNA, SNTAGT. The CDR3 is CASSFHDQPQHF. Written as DNA, the CDR3 is TGTGCCAGCAGCTTTCACGATCAGCCCCAGCATTTT.

The rearrangement joins TRBV7-2 to TRBJ2-3, with 10 bases matching TRBD2. The CDR3 totals 16 residues. CDR1 is SGHTA, CDR2 FQGNSA, per germline. The V and J ends lost 4 bases and 5 bases, in that order; junction bases with no gene match: 9. The CDR3 loop reads CASSSSGGANKDTQYF. DNA of the CDR3: TGTGCCAGCAGCTCGAGCGGGGGGGCTAACAAAGATACGCAGTATTTT.

V is TRBV6-5 and J is TRBJ1-6; D gene ambiguous. V was shortened by 2 bases and J by 6 bases, with 5 bases between the two germline ends. The CDR3 has 13 amino acids. Germline-derived CDR1 and CDR2 are MNHEY and SVGAGI. The CDR3, as DNA: TGTGCCAGCAGTTACGGTATTAATTCACCCCTCCACTTT. The encoded protein is CASSYGINSPLHF.

The gene calls are TRBV19 and TRBJ1-2; possible D gene TRBD1, 5 bases. CDR1 and CDR2 (germline): LNHDA, SQIVND (reference sequence). The CDR3 runs to 15 residues. V lost 3 bases and J 0 bases, leaving 11 bases between the germline ends. CDR3 loop: CASSMGRGPNYGYTF. The CDR3 DNA follows: TGTGCCAGTAGTATGGGACGGGGTCCTAACTATGGCTACACCTTC.

This chain's CDR3 is CASSVAPGGQPQHF. The CDR3 DNA reads as TGTGCCAGCAGCGTAGCGCCAGGGGGCCAGCCCCAGCATTTT. The chain combines TRBV9 with TRBJ1-5; 8 positions agree with TRBD1. Trimming took 0 bases from V and 7 from J; bases not matched to a gene: 3. This CDR3 is built from 14 residues. Looked up from germline, CDR1 is SGDLS and CDR2 is YYNGEE.

This clone was seen more than once but under ten times. The chain has TRBV30 and TRBJ2-1; D possibly corresponds to TRBD1 (5 bases). V dropped 3 bases and J dropped 5 bases, with 26 bases sitting between them. Germline V gives CDR1 GTSNPN, CDR2 SVGIG (reference sequence). CDR3 size: 18 residues. CDR3 residues: CAWSRFITHLDSNNEQFF. The CDR3 region has the DNA TGTGCCTGGAGCCGGTTTATAACTCACCTAGACAGTAACAATGAGCAGTTCTTC.

This rearrangement joins TRBV7-2 to TRBJ2-5, with unresolved D. CDR1 is SGHTA and CDR2 is FQGNSA in the germline V gene. CDR3 size: 12 residues. Trimming took 3 bases from V and 5 from J, leaving 7 bases between them. The CDR3 coding sequence is TGTGCCAGCAGCTTTTTAGGGGAGACCCAGTACTTC. Its protein product is CASSFLGETQYF.

J is TRBJ1-1 and V is TRBV7-9; TRBD1 aligns across 8 bases. The ends lost 2 bases at V and 4 bases at J; junction bases unmatched: 3. CDR3 size: 14 residues. The germline gives CDR1 SEHNR, CDR2 FQNEAQ (reference sequence). The CDR3 sequence: CASSLQGAATEAFF. CDR3 in DNA: TGTGCCAGCAGCTTACAGGGGGCTGCCACTGAAGCTTTCTTT. Based on the CDR3 plus reference TRBV7-9 and TRBJ1-1, the full variable domain is DTGVSQNPRHKITKRGQNVTFRCDPISEHNRLYWYRQTLGQGPEFLTYFQNEAQLEKSRLLSDRFSAERPKGSFSTLEIQRTEQGDSAMYLCASSLQGAATEAFFGQGTRLTVV.

In DNA, the CDR3 is TGCGCCAGCAGCTTGCTAGGGGTCAACTCCTATAATTCACCCCTCCACTTT. Amino acids: CASSLLGVNSYNSPLHF. This rearrangement joins TRBV5-1 to TRBJ1-6; perhaps TRBD1 as D (5 bases). With 1 base removed from V and 0 bases from J, the gap between germline ends came to 11 bases. Germline V lookup: CDR1 SGHRS, CDR2 YFSETQ. This CDR3 contains 17 residues.

This chain connects TRBV7-3 to TRBJ2-7; 9 bases are shared with TRBD2. The CDR3 length is 16 residues. The ends lost 1 base at V and 1 base at J; junction bases unmatched: 5. Germline loops: CDR1 SGHTA, CDR2 FQGTGA. The DNA of the CDR3 is TGTGCCAGCAGCTTAAGAAGCGGGGGGTCTTCCTACGAGCAGTACTTC. Amino acids: CASSLRSGGSSYEQYF.

The chain combines TRBV7-6 with TRBJ2-1; maybe TRBD2 (5 bases). Looked up from germline, CDR1 is SGHVS and CDR2 is FNYEAQ. The CDR3 spans 13 residues. Trimming took off 4 bases at V and 9 bases at J, with 13 bases between the two ends. The CDR3 nucleotides read TGTGCCAGCAGCTCCACAAATGCGGGTGAGCAGTTCTTC. It codes for CASSSTNAGEQFF.

V is TRBV6-1 and J is TRBJ2-2, with 7 nucleotides matching TRBD2. The CDR3 runs 16 residues. Trimming removed 2 bases from V and 4 bases from J; junction bases left unmatched: 7. CDR1 MNHNS and CDR2 SASEGT come from the germline V gene. The CDR3 coding sequence is TGTGCCAGCAGTGAAAGTCCGGGGGGAGGCACCGGGGAGCTGTTTTTT. This encodes CASSESPGGGTGELFF.

The chain is built from TRBV19 and TRBJ1-1, with D perhaps TRBD1 (5 bases). Germline-derived CDR1 and CDR2 are LNHDA and SQIVND (reference sequence). The CDR3 loop spans 16 amino acids. V was clipped by 3 bases and J by 0 bases, with 14 bases between them. The CDR3 region has the DNA TGTGCCAGTAGTATCCGGCAGGGCCCGATGAACACTGAAGCTTTCTTT. Translation gives CASSIRQGPMNTEAFF. Supplemented by reference TRBV19 and TRBJ1-1, the full variable domain reads DGGITQSPKYLFRKEGQNVTLSCEQNLNHDAMYWYRQDPGQGLRLIYYSQIVNDFQKGDIAEGYSVSREKKESFPLTVTSAQKNPTAFYLCASSIRQGPMNTEAFFGQGTRLTVV.

The J gene is TRBJ2-3, the V gene TRBV5-1; tentative D call: TRBD1 (6 bases). Germline V gives CDR1 SGHRS, CDR2 YFSETQ. CDR3 length equals 14 residues. Trimming took off 0 bases at V and 2 bases at J, with 7 bases between the two ends. The CDR3 loop reads CASSLGQVTDTQYF. The DNA of the CDR3 is TGCGCCAGCAGCTTGGGACAGGTCACAGATACGCAGTATTTT.

CDR3 sequence: CASSYWGPYNEQFF. CDR3 sequence (DNA): TGTGCCAGCAGTTACTGGGGGCCCTACAATGAGCAGTTCTTC. The rearrangement uses TRBV6-5 and TRBJ2-1, with a weak D call TRBD1 (6 bases). Germline V gives CDR1 MNHEY, CDR2 SVGAGI. This CDR3 contains 14 residues. Trimming left V 1 base short and J 2 bases short, with 6 bases between.

This clone appeared a single time. The V call is TRBV18, the J call TRBJ2-7; possibly TRBD1 for D (5 bases). The germline gives CDR1 KGHSH, CDR2 LQKENI. This CDR3 is built from 15 residues. Trimming shortened V by 2 bases and J by 4 bases, and 15 bases separated the two germline ends. The CDR3 region has the DNA TGTGCCAGCTCACCAGGGTCAGGGCCCTCATACGAGCAGTACTTC. It yields the protein CASSPGSGPSYEQYF.

This clone occurred once. The CDR3 DNA follows: TGTGCCAGCTCTCCCGGGACAGGGGTAAATCAGCCCCAGCATTTT. Translation gives CASSPGTGVNQPQHF. The gene calls are TRBV18 and TRBJ1-5, with 10 nucleotides matching TRBD1. The CDR3 is made up of 15 amino acids. Germline loops: CDR1 KGHSH, CDR2 LQKENI. Trimming took 6 bases from V and 4 from J; bases not matched to a gene: 6.

This rearrangement joins TRBV7-2 to TRBJ1-6; D remains ambiguous. CDR3 length: 15 residues. Germline CDR1 is SGHTA and CDR2 is FQGNSA. The V end was cut by 4 bases, the J end by 7 bases, with 14 bases between. The CDR3 DNA reads as TGTGCCAGCAGCTCCGCCCCGTCCCGAAATTCACCCCTCCACTTT. Protein sequence: CASSSAPSRNSPLHF.

This chain joins TRBV2 and TRBJ2-5; D gene ambiguous. Per germline, CDR1 SNHLY and CDR2 FYNNEI. The CDR3 sequence is 15 residues long. With 7 bases removed from V and 5 bases from J, the gap between germline ends came to 20 bases. CDR3 in amino acids: CASNPLARVGETQYF. DNA for the CDR3: TGTGCCAGCAACCCCCTGGCGCGTGTGGGGGAGACCCAGTACTTC.

This clone has more than one count but fewer than ten. The genes are TRBV4-3 and TRBJ1-2, with unresolved D. The ends were cut back, 1 base at V and 2 bases at J, with 11 bases in the middle. CDR1 and CDR2 (germline): LGHNA, YSLEER. CDR3 length: 15 residues. This chain's CDR3 is CASSQGTHGNYGYTF. CDR3 nucleotide sequence: TGCGCCAGCAGCCAAGGTACACATGGGAACTATGGCTACACCTTC.

This sequence joins TRBV5-6 and TRBJ1-1; D is undetermined. The germline V gene has CDR1 SGHDT and CDR2 YYEEEE. V was clipped by 4 bases and J by 12 bases, with 19 bases between them. The CDR3 has 13 residues. The CDR3 DNA follows: TGTGCCAGCAGCCAGAACCGATTTGGGTTGACTTTCTTT. It yields the protein CASSQNRFGLTFF.

The chain joins TRBV6-4 to TRBJ1-1, with 8 nucleotides matching TRBD1. Germline lookup yields CDR1 MRHNA and CDR2 SNTAGT. V lost 6 bases, J lost 6 bases, and 6 bases stayed unmatched. The CDR3 extends over 13 amino acids. Written as DNA, the CDR3 is TGTGCCAGCAGACGGACAGGGAGCCCTGAAGCTTTCTTT. Its translation: CASRRTGSPEAFF.

The CDR3 here is CSVRKNTEAFF. The CDR3 nucleotides are TGCAGCGTTCGCAAGAACACTGAAGCTTTCTTT. The chain is built from TRBV29-1 and TRBJ1-1; unclear D gene. The V gene lost 5 bases and the J gene lost 1 base, with 5 bases spanning the gap. The CDR3 has 11 amino acids. Germline V gene lookup returns CDR1 SQVTM and CDR2 ANQGSEA.